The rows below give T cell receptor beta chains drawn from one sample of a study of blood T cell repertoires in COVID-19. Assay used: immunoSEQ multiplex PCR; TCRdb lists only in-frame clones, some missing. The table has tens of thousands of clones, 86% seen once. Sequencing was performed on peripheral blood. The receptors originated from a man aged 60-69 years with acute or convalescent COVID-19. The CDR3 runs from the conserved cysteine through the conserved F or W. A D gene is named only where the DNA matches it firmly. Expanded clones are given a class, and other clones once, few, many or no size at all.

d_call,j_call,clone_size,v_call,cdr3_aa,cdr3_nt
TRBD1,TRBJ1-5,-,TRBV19,CASRSGTGNQPQHF,TGTGCCAGTCGCTCTGGGACAGGGAATCAGCCCCAGCATTTT
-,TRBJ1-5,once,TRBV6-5,CASSLDSYSNQPQHF,TGTGCCAGCAGCCTAGACAGCTATAGCAATCAGCCCCAGCATTTT
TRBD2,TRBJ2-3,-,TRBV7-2,CASSSNSGGMYTQYF,TGTGCCAGCAGCTCCAATAGCGGGGGGATGTACACGCAGTATTTT
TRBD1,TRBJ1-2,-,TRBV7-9,CASSDREDYGYTF,TGTGCCAGCAGCGACAGGGAAGACTATGGCTACACCTTC
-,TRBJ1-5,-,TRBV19,CASSMGSRNQPQHF,TGTGCCAGTAGTATGGGCAGCCGCAATCAGCCCCAGCATTTT
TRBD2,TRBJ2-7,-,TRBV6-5,CASSMGGASYEQYF,TGTGCCAGCAGTATGGGAGGGGCGTCCTACGAGCAGTACTTC
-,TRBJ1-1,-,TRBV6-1,CASSEIAAYTEAFF,TGTGCCAGCAGTGAAATTGCGGCTTACACTGAAGCTTTCTTT
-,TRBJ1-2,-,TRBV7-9,CASSPINRDGYGYTF,TGTGCCAGCAGCCCTATCAACAGGGACGGCTATGGCTACACCTTC
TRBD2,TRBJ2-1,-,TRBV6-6,CASKPPGGGYNEQFF,TGTGCCAGCAAACCCCCCGGGGGGGGGTACAATGAGCAGTTCTTC
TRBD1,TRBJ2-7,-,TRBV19,CASSIGTGNSYEQYF,TGTGCCAGTAGTATAGGGACAGGGAACTCCTACGAGCAGTACTTC
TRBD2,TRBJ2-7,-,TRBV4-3,CASSQESTSGTLIHEQYF,TGCGCCAGCAGCCAAGAGTCAACTAGCGGGACCCTAATCCACGAGCAGTACTTC
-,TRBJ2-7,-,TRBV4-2,CASSPDLGRYEQYF,TGTGCCAGCAGCCCCGACTTGGGGCGCTACGAGCAGTACTTC
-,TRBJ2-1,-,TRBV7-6,CASSLFSFGDNEQFF,TGTGCCAGCAGCTTATTCTCATTCGGGGACAATGAGCAGTTCTTC
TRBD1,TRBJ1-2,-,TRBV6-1,CASSEARLGTGGADDYGYTF,TGTGCCAGCAGTGAAGCGCGGTTAGGGACAGGGGGCGCAGACGACTATGGCTACACCTTC
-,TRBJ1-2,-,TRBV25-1,CASREDYGYTF,TGTGCCAGCAGGGAGGACTATGGCTACACCTTC
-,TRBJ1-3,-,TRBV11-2,CASSATGTSGNTIYF,TGTGCCAGCAGCGCCACAGGTACCTCTGGAAACACCATATATTTT
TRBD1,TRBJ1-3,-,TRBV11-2,CASKMGTGDPGNTIYF,TGTGCCAGCAAGATGGGGACAGGGGATCCAGGAAACACCATATATTTT
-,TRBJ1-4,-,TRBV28,CASTSTRGGEKLFF,TGTGCCAGCACCTCCACCCGGGGAGGCGAAAAACTGTTTTTT
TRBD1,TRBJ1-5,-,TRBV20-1,CSASNRGLDWDQPQHF,TGCAGTGCTAGTAACAGGGGGCTGGATTGGGATCAGCCCCAGCATTTT
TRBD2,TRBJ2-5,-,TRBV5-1,CASSPGLAIGQETQYF,TGCGCCAGCAGCCCGGGACTAGCAATAGGGCAAGAGACCCAGTACTTC
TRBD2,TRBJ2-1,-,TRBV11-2,CASSRPGGFGGNEQFF,TGTGCCAGCAGCCGGCCGGGGGGGTTCGGGGGCAATGAGCAGTTCTTC
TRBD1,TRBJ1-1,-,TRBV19,CASKGQGLLNTEAFF,TGTGCCAGTAAGGGACAGGGACTACTGAACACTGAAGCTTTCTTT
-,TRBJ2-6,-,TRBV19,CASSGQISGANVLTF,TGTGCCAGTAGCGGACAGATATCTGGGGCCAACGTCCTGACTTTC
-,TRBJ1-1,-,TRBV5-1,CASSSGDRTEAFF,TGCGCCAGCAGCTCCGGAGACAGAACTGAAGCTTTCTTT
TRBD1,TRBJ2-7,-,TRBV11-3,CASSLVGGLAYEQYF,TGTGCCAGCAGCTTAGTAGGGGGCCTGGCCTACGAGCAGTACTTC
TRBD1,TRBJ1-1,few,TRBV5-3,CARSLPSGQTNTEAFF,TGTGCCAGAAGCTTGCCATCGGGACAGACGAACACTGAAGCTTTCTTT
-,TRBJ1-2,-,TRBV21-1,CASSKGQGKKNYGYTF,TGTGCCAGCAGCAAAGGGCAGGGTAAGAAGAACTATGGCTACACCTTC
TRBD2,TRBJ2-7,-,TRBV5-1,CASSPSGLAYEQYF,TGCGCCAGCAGCCCGTCGGGACTAGCCTACGAGCAGTACTTC
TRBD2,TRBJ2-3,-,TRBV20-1,CSASRDYSTDTQYF,TGCAGTGCCAGTCGGGACTACAGCACAGATACGCAGTATTTT
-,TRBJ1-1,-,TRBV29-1,CSVESPEAFF,TGCAGCGTTGAGAGCCCTGAAGCTTTCTTT
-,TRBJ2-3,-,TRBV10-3,CAISVGGKTDTQYF,TGTGCCATCAGTGTGGGCGGGAAAACAGATACGCAGTATTTT
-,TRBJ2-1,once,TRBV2,CASSDQYNEQFF,TGTGCCAGCAGTGACCAATACAATGAGCAGTTCTTC
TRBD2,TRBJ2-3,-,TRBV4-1,CASSQGLAGGWADTQYF,TGCGCCAGCAGCCAGGGACTAGCGGGAGGGTGGGCAGATACGCAGTATTTT
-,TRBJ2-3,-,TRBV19,CASSARLILSTDTQYF,TGTGCCAGTAGTGCGCGACTTATTCTTAGCACAGATACGCAGTATTTT
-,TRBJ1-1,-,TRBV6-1,CASSEDRVATEAFF,TGTGCCAGCAGTGAAGACAGGGTGGCGACTGAAGCTTTCTTT
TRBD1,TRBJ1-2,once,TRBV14,CASSQLPGTEHYGYTF,TGTGCCAGCAGCCAACTCCCCGGGACAGAGCATTATGGCTACACCTTC
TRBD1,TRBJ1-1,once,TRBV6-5,CASSYSQTGRFAEAFF,TGTGCCAGCAGTTACTCCCAGACAGGGCGGTTCGCTGAAGCTTTCTTT
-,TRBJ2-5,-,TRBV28,CASSLRGPWETQYF,TGTGCCAGCAGTTTAAGGGGCCCCTGGGAGACCCAGTACTTC
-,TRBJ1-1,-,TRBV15,CAIGKREPLLNTEAFF,TGTGCCATCGGGAAGCGGGAGCCGCTCTTAAACACTGAAGCTTTCTTT
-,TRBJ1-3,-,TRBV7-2,CASSLLGGGGNTIYF,TGTGCCAGCAGCTTACTTGGGGGGGGCGGAAACACCATATATTTT
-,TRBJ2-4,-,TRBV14,CASSQGARGQRNIQYF,TGTGCCAGCAGCCAAGGTGCCAGGGGTCAACGCAACATTCAGTACTTC
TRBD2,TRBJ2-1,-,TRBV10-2,CASSETGTSLNEQFF,TGCGCCAGCAGTGAGACCGGGACTAGCCTCAATGAGCAGTTCTTC
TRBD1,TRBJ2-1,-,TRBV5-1,CASSLVPGTGDNEQFF,TGCGCCAGCAGCTTGGTTCCCGGGACAGGGGACAATGAGCAGTTCTTC
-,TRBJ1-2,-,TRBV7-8,CACSSGPISGYTF,TGTGCCTGCAGCTCAGGGCCCATCTCTGGCTACACCTTC
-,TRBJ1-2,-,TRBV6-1,CASSERAGEHGYTF,TGTGCCAGCAGTGAAAGGGCAGGGGAACATGGCTACACCTTC
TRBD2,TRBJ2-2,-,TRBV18,CASSPLGAGVGGELFF,TGTGCCAGCTCACCACTTGGAGCGGGAGTAGGCGGGGAGCTGTTTTTT
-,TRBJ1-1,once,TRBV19,CASSVEIEAFF,TGTGCCAGTAGTGTCGAGATTGAAGCTTTCTTT
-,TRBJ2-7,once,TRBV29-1,CSVGWGDEQYF,TGCAGCGTGGGTTGGGGAGACGAGCAGTACTTC
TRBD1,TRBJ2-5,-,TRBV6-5,CATGTGQETQYF,TGTGCCACAGGGACAGGTCAAGAGACCCAGTACTTC
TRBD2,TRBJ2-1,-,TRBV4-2,CASSQDGSGRGDEQFF,TGTGCCAGCAGCCAAGATGGGAGCGGGAGGGGGGATGAGCAGTTCTTC